This T cell receptor beta chain was documented in a study of shared clonotypes between healthy human individuals. The wider study: Donors had three CD4 naive, three CD4 memory, two CD8 naive and one CD8 memory plate apiece.

The V segment lost 4 bases and the J segment 0 bases; nucleotides outside the gene matches: 5. Looked up from germline, CDR1 is LNHDA and CDR2 is SQIVND (reference sequence). The CDR3 spans 15 residues. A word on this clone: Other DNA variants within this sample encode the same CDR3.

Profiled with immunoSEQ multiplex PCR; TCRdb holds only in-frame clones, not every one. The sample holds 2 million to 3 million clones; 80% to 95% are singletons and the top ten take around 0.37%. Material: naive CD4+ T cells from PBMCs. Subset of the sample: CD45RA+ positively selected. This sequence joins TRBV19 and TRBJ1-1; 7 nucleotides match TRBD1. This receptor was identified in a man aged 18 to 35 in good health. Some clones in this sample may be carry-over from other donors' samples. The DNA for the CDR3 is TGTGCCAGTAGTACCCGACAGGGAATGAACACTGAAGCTTTCTTT. Encoded protein: CASSTRQGMNTEAFF.